This passage covers 12 T cell receptor beta chains from one sample sequenced in a study of CXCR3-negative and CXCR3-positive naive CD8 T cells (dated by TCRdb to about 2019). Sequencing used a NextSeq 550. The Human TCR Profiling Kit (MiLaboratory) was used to prepare UMI-labeled 5' RACE TRB cDNA libraries. Each entry corresponds to one CDR3 protein sequence from reads that TCRdb reprocessed, and DNA is not given. The sample's table covers 5,500 to 6,000 distinct CDR3 sequences. Together, the top ten hold 1.5% to 2% of the sample. The sequencing input was naive CXCR3- CD8+ T cells from blood. The cell subset or site tag for this specimen amounts to: CD45RO-CCR7+CD27+CD95- naive CD8+ T cells lacking CXCR3 (TNR3-). The receptors originated from a human donor in good health. Some clones in this sample may be carry-over from other donors' samples.

This clonotype is called medium-sized based on its frequency. The genes are TRBV7-9 and TRBJ1-1. The germline V gene encodes CDR1 SEHNR and CDR2 FQNEAQ (reference sequence). The CDR3 length is 15 residues. CDR3 in amino acids: CASSLFRGLNTEAFF.

This chain links TRBV27 with TRBJ2-3; TCRdb reports TRBD2, a call that lacks DNA to check it against. The CDR3 extends over 17 amino acids. Per germline, CDR1 MNHEY and CDR2 SMNVEV (reference sequence). This CDR3 is CASSLHSGLASTDTQYF.

This chain uses TRBV2 with TRBJ2-7; TCRdb proposes TRBD1, but this gene call is untestable without DNA. CDR3 length: 11 amino acids. CDR1 SNHLY and CDR2 FYNNEI come from the germline V gene. CDR3 loop: CASSRDTEQYF.

The chain has TRBV18 and TRBJ2-7; with no DNA, the TCRdb D assignment of TRBD1 cannot be verified. Germline V gives CDR1 KGHSH, CDR2 LQKENI. This CDR3 region has 14 residues. The CDR3 spells CASSPYGTDYEQYF.

The V gene is TRBV6-6, the J gene TRBJ2-7; TCRdb designates TRBD2, a call that cannot be tested without DNA. CDR3 size: 13 residues. In germline, CDR1 is MNHNY, CDR2 SVGAGI (reference sequence). The CDR3: CATAAGPGYEQYF.

This clonotype is deemed medium-sized by its frequency. V gene TRBV18 combines with J gene TRBJ2-2; the D call of TRBD1 rests on TCRdb alone, since no DNA is present to check it. The germline CDR1 and CDR2 sequences are KGHSH and LQKENI. The CDR3 has 19 amino acids. The chain's CDR3 is CASSPLPLPGPLNTGELFF.

The V and J genes are TRBV12-3 or TRBV12-4 and TRBJ1-1; no DNA is available, so the TRBD1 call from TCRdb remains unchecked. The CDR3 has 14 residues. The CDR3 sequence: CASTELQGVAEAFF.

This clonotype is labeled medium-sized based on frequency. The genes are TRBV29-1 and TRBJ2-7; TCRdb selects TRBD1, and the lack of DNA leaves this call unchecked. Germline loops: CDR1 SQVTM, CDR2 ANQGSEA. The CDR3 runs to 11 residues. CDR3 protein: CSATAGPEQYF.

This sequence joins TRBV5-1 and TRBJ1-2; the D call from TCRdb, TRBD1, cannot be confirmed without DNA. Germline-derived CDR1 and CDR2 are SGHRS and YFSETQ. There are 13 residues in the CDR3. The CDR3: CASSFGQAYGYTF.

This clonotype is called medium-sized based on its frequency. The gene calls are TRBV29-1 and TRBJ2-7; TCRdb selects TRBD1, and the lack of DNA leaves this call unchecked. The CDR3 contains 13 residues. The germline CDR1 and CDR2 sequences are SQVTM and ANQGSEA. The CDR3 loop reads CSVEGPGSYEQYF.

The V call is TRBV27, the J call TRBJ2-7. The CDR3 length is 13 residues. Germline lookup yields CDR1 MNHEY and CDR2 SMNVEV (reference sequence). This CDR3 is CASSFRQSYEQYF.

The chain employs TRBV5-5 and TRBJ1-1. This CDR3 has 12 residues. Germline-derived CDR1 and CDR2 are SGHKS and YYEKEE (reference sequence). This CDR3 reads CASSYQTTEAFF.